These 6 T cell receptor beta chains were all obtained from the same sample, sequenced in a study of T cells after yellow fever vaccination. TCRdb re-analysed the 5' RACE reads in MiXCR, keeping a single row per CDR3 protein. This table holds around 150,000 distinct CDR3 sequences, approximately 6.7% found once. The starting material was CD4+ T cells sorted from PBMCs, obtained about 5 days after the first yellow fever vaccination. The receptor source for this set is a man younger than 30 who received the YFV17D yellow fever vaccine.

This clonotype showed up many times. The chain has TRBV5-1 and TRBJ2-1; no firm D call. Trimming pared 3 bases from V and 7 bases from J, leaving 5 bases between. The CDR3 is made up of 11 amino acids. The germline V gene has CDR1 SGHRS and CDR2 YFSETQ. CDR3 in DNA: TGCGCCAGCAGCTCGAATAATGAGCAGTTCTTC. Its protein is CASSSNNEQFF.

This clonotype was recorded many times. CDR3 amino acids: CASSHSADGNEQFF. DNA of the CDR3: TGCGCCAGCAGTCACTCAGCGGACGGGAATGAGCAGTTCTTC. The chain links TRBV23-1 to TRBJ2-1; D is possibly TRBD2 (5 bases). TRBV23-1 is classed as an ORF, of uncertain function. CDR3 length equals 14 residues. Trimming stripped 3 bases from V and 7 bases from J, with 13 bases between.

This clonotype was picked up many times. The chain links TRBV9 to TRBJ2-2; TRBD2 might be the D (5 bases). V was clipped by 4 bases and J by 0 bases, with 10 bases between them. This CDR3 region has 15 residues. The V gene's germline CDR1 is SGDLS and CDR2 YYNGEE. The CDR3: CASSSGGANTGELFF. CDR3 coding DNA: TGTGCCAGCAGCAGTGGAGGCGCGAACACCGGGGAGCTGTTTTTT.

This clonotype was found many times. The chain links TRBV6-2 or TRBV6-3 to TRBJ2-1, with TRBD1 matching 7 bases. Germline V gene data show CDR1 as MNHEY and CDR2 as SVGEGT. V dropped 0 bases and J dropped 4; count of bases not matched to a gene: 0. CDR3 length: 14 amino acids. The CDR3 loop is CASSYSTGYNEQFF. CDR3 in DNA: TGTGCCAGCAGTTACTCGACAGGGTACAATGAGCAGTTCTTC.

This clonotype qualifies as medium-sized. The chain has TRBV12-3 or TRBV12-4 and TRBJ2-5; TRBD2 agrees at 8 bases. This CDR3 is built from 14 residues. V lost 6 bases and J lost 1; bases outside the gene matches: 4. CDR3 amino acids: CASSLTSGQETQYF. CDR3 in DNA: TGTGCCAGCAGCTTAACTAGCGGCCAAGAGACCCAGTACTTC.

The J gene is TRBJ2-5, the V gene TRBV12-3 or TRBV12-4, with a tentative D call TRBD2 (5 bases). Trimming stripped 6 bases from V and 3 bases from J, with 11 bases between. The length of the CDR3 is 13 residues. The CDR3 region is CASSPTRKETQYF. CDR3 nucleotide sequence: TGTGCCAGCAGCCCCACTAGAAAAGAGACCCAGTACTTC.